This T cell receptor (beta chain) stems from a study of Graves' ophthalmopathy and Graves' hyperthyroidism. Whole-study context: Pretreatment peripheral blood was obtained at initial diagnosis.

The sequenced template was RNA, covering the TCR beta CDR3 region. Amplification began with first-round RT-PCR using HTBI primers, then second-round multiplex PCR was performed. TCRdb re-derived calls from the multiplex PCR reads in MiXCR, one entry per CDR3 protein. The data show roughly 380,000 distinct CDR3 sequences, less than 20% seen once. Aged 18 to 65, hyperthyroidism patients had new diagnoses of under 2 months' duration. Trimming took 2 bases from V and 0 from J, leaving 10 bases between them. This CDR3 comprises 15 residues. Per the germline V gene, CDR1 is SGHTA and CDR2 is FQGNSA. The sample holds many counts of this clonotype.

The gene calls are TRBV7-2 and TRBJ1-1, with D possibly matching TRBD1 (6 bases). Specimen: peripheral blood. The clonotype was recovered from a woman aged 18-29 years with stable Graves' hyperthyroidism. For the CDR3, the DNA is TGTGCCAGCAGCTTAAGCAGGGGAATGAACACTGAAGCTTTCTTT. As protein: CASSLSRGMNTEAFF.